Presented here are 29 T cell receptor beta chains from one specimen sequenced in a study of beta chain features in type 1 diabetes. Study-level points and caveats: The study found moderately but significantly shorter TCRB CDR3s in all four CD4+ subsets of Type 1 diabetes patients.

The antigens for these receptors are not known. Sequenced material consisted of expressed TCRB transcripts (all of the isolated RNA was reverse transcribed). TCRdb's table, derived via immunoSEQ multiplex PCR, lists solely in-frame clones and lacks some. The sample yields about 700,000 clones, about an eighth seen once. Sequencing used naive CD4+ T cells from blood. Receptors originate from a man younger than 35 with type 1 diabetes.

The chain is built from TRBV18 and TRBJ2-6; 7 bases map to TRBD1. Germline V gene sequence: CDR1 KGHSH, CDR2 LQKENI. After removal of 8 bases from V and 1 base from J, the junction contained 14 bases not matched to a gene. This CDR3 has 18 residues. The CDR3 is CASAGGPGSNSGANVLTF. The CDR3 DNA is TGTGCCAGCGCAGGGGGACCGGGGTCGAATTCTGGGGCCAACGTCCTGACTTTC.

This rearrangement joins TRBV29-1 to TRBJ1-5, with 7 bases fitting TRBD1. This CDR3 has 13 amino acids. V trimming: 6 bases; J trimming: 0 bases; junction bases outside the gene matches: 2. CDR1 is SQVTM, CDR2 ANQGSEA, per germline. CDR3 residues: CSVTGNSNQPQHF. The CDR3 coding sequence is TGCAGCGTGACAGGGAATAGCAATCAGCCCCAGCATTTT.

This clone was seen only a few times. The chain carries TRBV19 and TRBJ1-2; the match to TRBD1 covers 7 bases. The CDR3 length is 13 residues. The J segment lost 8 bases and the V segment lost 5 bases, leaving 8 bases of the junction unmatched. Germline V gene sequence: CDR1 LNHDA, CDR2 SQIVND (reference sequence). CDR3 amino acids: CASSAYRGLGYTF. CDR3 nucleotides: TGTGCCAGTAGTGCATACAGGGGCTTGGGCTACACCTTC.

This clone was observed a handful of times. The chain couples TRBV28 to TRBJ2-7, with D uncertain. The V and J ends lost 4 bases and 0 bases respectively, with 7 bases between them. The germline CDR1 and CDR2 sequences are MDHEN and SYDVKM. CDR3 length: 13 amino acids. In DNA, the CDR3 is TGTGCCAGCAGTTCCGGAGACTCCTACGAGCAGTACTTC. This codes for CASSSGDSYEQYF.

This sequence joins TRBV6-5 and TRBJ1-6; TRBD1 aligns across 8 bases. The CDR3 contains 13 residues. V lost 0 bases and J lost 19; bases outside the gene matches: 8. Germline V lookup: CDR1 MNHEY, CDR2 SVGAGI. In DNA form, the CDR3 reads TGTGCCAGCAGTTACTCGCCGGACAGGGTTCATCACTTT. Translating it yields CASSYSPDRVHHF.

There are a few counts of this clone. The chain is built from TRBV25-1 and TRBJ2-1, with 16 bases identical to TRBD2. The CDR3 loop spans 18 amino acids. CDR1 and CDR2 (germline): MGHDK, SYGVNS. With V trimmed by 5 bases and J by 8 bases, 12 bases remained unmatched. The CDR3 DNA sequence: TGTGCCAGCAGTCCTCCACCGGGACTAGCGGGGGGGCCGGATGAGCAGTTCTTC. Residues: CASSPPPGLAGGPDEQFF.

The gene calls are TRBV27 and TRBJ2-5; D gene ambiguous. The length of the CDR3 is 13 residues. CDR1 is MNHEY and CDR2 is SMNVEV in the germline V gene (reference sequence). Trimming left V 3 bases short and J 1 base short, with 6 bases between. The CDR3 nucleotides read TGTGCCAGCAGTTTCCGCCTCCAAGAGACCCAGTACTTC. Encoded protein: CASSFRLQETQYF.

The genes are TRBV5-6 and TRBJ2-7; 7 bases fit TRBD1. The V gene end was trimmed by 1 base and the J gene end by 3 bases; junction bases not matched to a gene: 16. Germline V gives CDR1 SGHDT, CDR2 YYEEEE. The CDR3 sequence is 18 residues long. Written as DNA, the CDR3 is TGTGCCAGCAGCTTGACCCGGACAGGCCTTACCAAAATCTACGAGCAGTACTTC. Amino acid sequence: CASSLTRTGLTKIYEQYF.

The chain couples TRBV30 to TRBJ1-5, with a weak D call TRBD1 (6 bases). The CDR3 has 19 amino acids. The V end was cut by 0 bases, the J end by 1 base, with 22 bases between. Germline V gene lookup returns CDR1 GTSNPN and CDR2 SVGIG (reference sequence). The CDR3 DNA reads TGTGCCTGGAGTGTAGGAGATCTGAACAGGGCAAGGAGCAATCAGCCCCAGCATTTT. This translates into CAWSVGDLNRARSNQPQHF.

This clone was counted only a few times. The chain links TRBV9 to TRBJ2-1, with D possibly TRBD1 on 5 matching bases. This CDR3 is 15 amino acids long. In germline, CDR1 is SGDLS, CDR2 YYNGEE. Between the trimmed V and J ends, which lost 0 bases and 1 base, there was a span of 8 bases. The CDR3 is CASSVVQGSYNEQFF. CDR3 nucleotides: TGTGCCAGCAGCGTAGTTCAGGGTTCCTACAATGAGCAGTTCTTC.

The V gene is TRBV28, the J gene TRBJ1-4; D uncertain. V was pared by 4 bases and J by 5 bases, with 11 bases between. The CDR3 loop spans 14 amino acids. Looked up from germline, CDR1 is MDHEN and CDR2 is SYDVKM. CDR3 loop: CASSSGPMNEKLFF. CDR3 in DNA: TGTGCCAGCAGTTCCGGCCCGATGAATGAAAAACTGTTTTTT.

This chain connects TRBV30 to TRBJ2-1; D unresolved. The CDR3 contains 11 residues. CDR1 GTSNPN and CDR2 SVGIG come from the germline V gene (reference sequence). V gave up 4 bases and J gave up 8 bases, with 9 bases separating them. CDR3 loop: CAWTLQYEQFF. CDR3 DNA: TGTGCCTGGACCCTACAGTATGAGCAGTTCTTC.

This chain joins TRBV6-6 and TRBJ1-6; D gene ambiguous. CDR1 MNHNY and CDR2 SVGAGI come from the germline V gene (reference sequence). The CDR3 runs 14 residues. V lost 4 bases and J 10 bases, leaving 14 bases between the germline ends. CDR3 sequence: CASSSEGSWSPLHF. DNA for the CDR3: TGTGCCAGCAGTTCAGAAGGTTCTTGGTCACCCCTCCACTTT.

In this sample, this clone turned up a few times. The chain has TRBV30 and TRBJ1-6, with 7 bases that match TRBD1. This CDR3 contains 15 residues. Germline lookup yields CDR1 GTSNPN and CDR2 SVGIG (reference sequence). After removal of 3 bases from V and 6 bases from J, the junction contained 8 bases not matched to a gene. CDR3 coding DNA: TGTGCCTGGAGCGCCCCCGGGACAGCTAATTCACCCCTCCACTTT. Encoded protein: CAWSAPGTANSPLHF.

The chain combines TRBV5-5 with TRBJ1-5; 8 bases match TRBD1. Germline V gene sequence: CDR1 SGHKS, CDR2 YYEKEE (reference sequence). The CDR3 loop spans 17 amino acids. V trimming: 0 bases; J trimming: 3 bases; junction bases outside the gene matches: 8. The CDR3 DNA is TGTGCCAGCAGCTTGGTGGCAGGGGGCCTCTACAATCAGCCCCAGCATTTT. It is translated as CASSLVAGGLYNQPQHF.

V usage is TRBV6-5 and J usage is TRBJ1-5; TRBD1 matches 8 bases. Germline CDR1 MNHEY, CDR2 SVGAGI. This CDR3 is 14 amino acids long. The V and J ends lost 4 bases and 3 bases, in that order; junction bases with no gene match: 2. The CDR3 DNA follows: TGTGCCAGCAGTTTGGGACAGGTCAATCAGCCCCAGCATTTT. This encodes CASSLGQVNQPQHF.

This clone was found a few times. The V call is TRBV5-1, the J call TRBJ1-5; a weak D match, TRBD1 (5 bases). The CDR3 totals 15 residues. Per germline, CDR1 SGHRS and CDR2 YFSETQ. V lost 4 bases to trimming and J lost 5 bases, with 16 bases between them. The CDR3 loop reads CASSPQTGAHQPQHF. For the CDR3, the DNA is TGCGCCAGCAGCCCGCAAACAGGAGCCCATCAGCCCCAGCATTTT. Combining the CDR3 with reference TRBV5-1 and TRBJ1-5 gives the whole variable domain KAGVTQTPRYLIKTRGQQVTLSCSPISGHRSVSWYQQTPGQGLQFLFEYFSETQRNKGNFPGRFSGRQFSNSRSEMNVSTLELGDSALYLCASSPQTGAHQPQHFGDGTRLSIL.

The J gene is TRBJ1-1, the V gene TRBV25-1; 8 nucleotides line up with TRBD1. Germline V gene data show CDR1 as MGHDK and CDR2 as SYGVNS. The V and J ends lost 9 bases and 3 bases, in that order; junction bases with no gene match: 6. The CDR3 has 13 residues. CDR3 sequence reads: CASLTGGDTEAFF. In DNA form, the CDR3 reads TGTGCCAGTTTAACAGGGGGTGACACTGAAGCTTTCTTT.

V gene TRBV30 combines with J gene TRBJ1-1; D gene ambiguous. V was shortened by 2 bases and J by 3 bases, with 10 bases between the two germline ends. The CDR3 is made up of 13 amino acids. Germline V gene sequence: CDR1 GTSNPN, CDR2 SVGIG (reference sequence). The CDR3 nucleotides read TGTGCCTGGAGTAGTGCGGGCGACACTGAAGCTTTCTTT. This codes for CAWSSAGDTEAFF.

This chain connects TRBV30 to TRBJ1-5; 7 nucleotides align to TRBD1. The germline V gene has CDR1 GTSNPN and CDR2 SVGIG (reference sequence). CDR3 length: 12 residues. V dropped 5 bases and J dropped 5; count of bases not matched to a gene: 3. This CDR3 reads CAWDRVDQPQHF. CDR3 nucleotides: TGTGCCTGGGACAGGGTTGATCAGCCCCAGCATTTT.

This clone was counted a few times. The chain combines TRBV5-4 with TRBJ2-1; D remains unclear. V lost 0 bases to trimming and J lost 8 bases, with 9 bases between them. The CDR3 is 13 amino acids. The germline V gene encodes CDR1 SGHNT and CDR2 YYREEE (reference sequence). This CDR3 reads CASSLESRDEQFF. Written as DNA, the CDR3 is TGTGCCAGCAGCTTGGAGTCAAGGGATGAGCAGTTCTTC.

This clone has just a few counts. CDR3 region: CASSLTGGRETQYF. CDR3 in DNA: TGTGCCAGCAGCCTAACAGGGGGCCGGGAGACCCAGTACTTC. The chain combines TRBV7-9 with TRBJ2-5; 9 bases map to TRBD1. Germline loops: CDR1 SEHNR, CDR2 FQNEAQ (reference sequence). V dropped 5 bases and J dropped 5; count of bases not matched to a gene: 6. The CDR3 runs to 14 residues. The complete variable domain, with remaining parts taken from reference TRBV7-9 and TRBJ2-5, reads DTGVSQNPRHKITKRGQNVTFRCDPISEHNRLYWYRQTLGQGPEFLTYFQNEAQLEKSRLLSDRFSAERPKGSFSTLEIQRTEQGDSAMYLCASSLTGGRETQYFGPGTRLLVL.

This rearrangement joins TRBV7-9 to TRBJ1-2; perhaps TRBD1 as D (5 bases). The CDR3 is made up of 14 amino acids. V was clipped by 5 bases and J by 6 bases, with 16 bases between them. The V gene's germline CDR1 is SEHNR and CDR2 FQNEAQ (reference sequence). CDR3 residues: CASSLLTEQDGYTF. CDR3 nucleotide sequence: TGTGCCAGCAGCCTACTGACAGAACAAGATGGCTACACCTTC.

The chain links TRBV4-2 to TRBJ1-1, with D possibly being TRBD1 (5 bases). V lost 4 bases and J lost 7, with 13 bases in between. This CDR3 region has 13 residues. CDR1 and CDR2 (germline): LGHNA, YNFKEQ. The CDR3 DNA reads TGTGCCAGCAGCCGCGTCGACAGCCTTGAAGCTTTCTTT. Its translation is CASSRVDSLEAFF.

This clone was seen only a few times. The V and J genes are TRBV7-9 and TRBJ1-2; D perhaps matches TRBD1 (6 bases). This CDR3 contains 14 residues. V lost 7 bases and J lost 5, with 17 bases in between. Per germline, CDR1 SEHNR and CDR2 FQNEAQ (reference sequence). The CDR3 spells CASIPPNREYGYTF. The CDR3 DNA reads as TGTGCCAGCATCCCTCCCAACAGGGAATATGGCTACACCTTC.

This clone was counted only a few times. The rearrangement uses TRBV7-9 and TRBJ1-2; D ambiguous. The V and J ends lost 2 bases and 8 bases respectively, with 9 bases between them. From germline, CDR1 is SEHNR and CDR2 FQNEAQ (reference sequence). The CDR3 sequence is 12 residues long. CDR3 DNA sequence: TGTGCCAGCAGCTTACAGGAGGACGGCTACACCTTC. Residues: CASSLQEDGYTF.

This sequence joins TRBV27 and TRBJ1-6, with D unresolved. Trimming pared 5 bases from V and 6 bases from J, leaving 17 bases between. CDR1 and CDR2 (germline): MNHEY, SMNVEV (reference sequence). The CDR3 is 16 residues long. As DNA, the CDR3 is TGTGCCAGCAGTCCCTATGCCGGGCTGGGTAATTCACCCCTCCACTTT. As protein: CASSPYAGLGNSPLHF.

The chain links TRBV4-2 to TRBJ2-5; D gene ambiguous. The germline gives CDR1 LGHNA, CDR2 YNFKEQ. The CDR3 is made up of 18 amino acids. V was trimmed by 0 bases and J by 2 bases, leaving 19 bases between them. The CDR3: CASSQDRRVSPWQETQYF. The CDR3 DNA sequence: TGTGCCAGCAGCCAAGATCGTAGGGTCAGCCCGTGGCAAGAGACCCAGTACTTC.

The chain uses TRBV6-5 and TRBJ1-2; TRBD1 aligns across 7 bases. V dropped 6 bases and J dropped 4; count of bases not matched to a gene: 5. CDR1 is MNHEY and CDR2 is SVGAGI in the germline V gene. The CDR3 runs 13 residues. The CDR3, as DNA: TGTGCCAGCAGGGCCCCAGGGGGCTATGGCTACACCTTC. Translation gives CASRAPGGYGYTF.